The clone carrying this TCR beta chain was found once. This sample is drawn from a study of cytomegalovirus exposure and HLA in healthy donors. The CDR3 loop spans 15 amino acids. Germline V gene sequence: CDR1 LGHNA, CDR2 YNFKEQ. Deletions cut 0 bases from V and 9 bases from J, with 17 bases between. The PCR contained 60 Vbeta and 13 Jbeta primers. Assay used: immunoSEQ multiplex PCR; TCRdb lists only in-frame clones, some missing. The table includes 150,000 to 200,000 clones, 80% to 85% detected once. Sequenced: PBMCs. This chain links TRBV4-2 with TRBJ2-5; maybe TRBD2 (6 bases). The source is a woman in her thirties or forties in good health and CMV-seronegative. The CDR3 is CASSQDPGPWEAQYF. Here the CDR3 DNA reads TGTGCCAGCAGCCAAGATCCGGGACCCTGGGAGGCCCAGTACTTC.